Listed below are T cell receptor beta chains from one sample, sequenced in a study of blood T cells in healthy people across ages. Via MiXCR, TCRdb re-called the 5' RACE reads, giving one row per CDR3 protein. In the table there are 1.2 million to 1.5 million distinct CDR3 sequences, 55% to 75% of which are singletons. Specimen: blood. These receptors all come from a man between 18 and 29 years old in good health. Both conserved end residues are part of each CDR3. A D gene is named only where the DNA matches it firmly. Some rows have no size entry. The others give once, few or many, or a class for an expanded clone.

j_call v_call d_call clone_size cdr3_aa cdr3_nt
TRBJ2-4 TRBV7-9 TRBD1 NA CASSTTRQGAHGIQYF TGTGCCAGCAGCACGACCCGACAGGGGGCGCATGGCATTCAGTACTTC
TRBJ2-1 TRBV7-8 TRBD1 NA CASSLHPGQGPGNEQFF TGTGCCAGCAGCTTACACCCGGGACAGGGACCGGGCAATGAGCAGTTCTTC
TRBJ1-1 TRBV12-3/TRBV12-4 NA few CASSLGGATEAFF TGTGCCAGCAGCTTAGGGGGGGCCACTGAAGCTTTCTTT
TRBJ2-7 TRBV6-1 TRBD1 NA CASSETGYEQYF TGTGCCAGCAGTGAGACAGGGTACGAGCAGTACTTC
TRBJ2-5 TRBV7-9 TRBD1 once CASSLGWDREAETQYF TGTGCCAGCAGCTTAGGTTGGGACAGGGAAGCGGAGACCCAGTACTTC
TRBJ2-7 TRBV20-1 TRBD2 NA CSGLLASYEQYF TGCAGTGGTCTACTAGCGTCCTACGAGCAGTACTTC
TRBJ2-7 TRBV20-1 NA NA CSARAPAGTALSYEQYF TGCAGTGCTAGAGCTCCCGCCGGGACTGCTCTCTCCTACGAGCAGTACTTC
TRBJ2-5 TRBV6-2/TRBV6-3 NA NA CASRGQEETQYF TGTGCCAGCAGAGGGCAGGAAGAGACCCAGTACTTC
TRBJ2-1 TRBV12-3/TRBV12-4 NA NA CASSAYSVSNEQFF TGTGCCAGCAGTGCATATAGCGTAAGCAATGAGCAGTTCTTC
TRBJ2-2 TRBV20-1 NA NA CSARDRAEKNTGELFF TGCAGTGCTAGAGATAGAGCGGAAAAGAACACCGGGGAGCTGTTTTTT
TRBJ1-5 TRBV7-9 NA NA CASSLHGPNQPQHF TGTGCCAGCAGCCTCCACGGACCCAATCAGCCCCAGCATTTT
TRBJ2-1 TRBV11-1 TRBD1 NA CASSSLVGTGGNEQFF TGTGCCAGCAGCTCCTTAGTCGGGACAGGGGGCAATGAGCAGTTCTTC
TRBJ2-7 TRBV20-1 NA NA CSASRAQGDEQYF TGCAGTGCTAGTAGGGCGCAGGGTGACGAGCAGTACTTC
TRBJ2-3 TRBV12-3/TRBV12-4 NA NA CASSYENRQGLPDTQYF TGTGCCAGCAGTTATGAGAATAGACAGGGACTACCAGATACGCAGTATTTT
TRBJ2-1 TRBV5-1 NA NA CASSLAGQNHNEQFF TGCGCCAGCAGCTTGGCCGGGCAGAACCACAATGAGCAGTTCTTC
TRBJ1-1 TRBV11-2 NA few CASSLVATEAFF TGTGCCAGCAGCTTAGTTGCTACTGAAGCTTTCTTT
TRBJ2-5 TRBV4-3 TRBD1 once CASSQDWAGGQETQYF TGCGCCAGCAGCCAAGATTGGGCAGGGGGCCAAGAGACCCAGTACTTC
TRBJ2-2 TRBV6-5 NA few CASTALNTGELFF TGTGCCAGCACGGCCCTGAACACCGGGGAGCTGTTTTTT
TRBJ1-1 TRBV5-1 NA NA CASSIPPGPEAFF TGCGCCAGCAGCATACCTCCGGGGCCGGAAGCTTTCTTT
TRBJ2-3 TRBV5-1 NA NA CASTLGERGYTDTQYF TGCGCCAGCACCCTGGGGGAAAGGGGATACACAGATACGCAGTATTTT
TRBJ2-7 TRBV19 TRBD2 once CASSTASGNEQYF TGTGCCAGTAGTACGGCTAGCGGGAACGAGCAGTACTTC
TRBJ2-7 TRBV10-3 TRBD2 few CAISDPGLAGIEQYF TGTGCCATCAGTGATCCGGGACTAGCGGGAATCGAGCAGTACTTC
TRBJ1-4 TRBV6-5 TRBD1 NA CASSTTGTAQGEKLFF TGTGCCAGCAGCACTACCGGGACAGCCCAGGGTGAAAAACTGTTTTTT
TRBJ1-1 TRBV4-1 NA NA CASSQAGGASTEAFF TGCGCCAGCAGCCAAGCTGGCGGTGCCTCCACTGAAGCTTTCTTT
TRBJ1-2 TRBV7-2 TRBD1 NA CASSPTQTGAVVRYGYTF TGTGCCAGCAGCCCAACTCAGACAGGGGCAGTAGTTCGCTATGGCTACACCTTC
TRBJ2-3 TRBV9 TRBD2 NA CASSTSLAGVTDTQYF TGTGCCAGCAGCACCTCACTAGCGGGTGTGACAGATACGCAGTATTTT
TRBJ2-3 TRBV7-9 NA few CASSPVRTDTQYF TGTGCCAGCAGCCCCGTCAGGACAGATACGCAGTATTTT
TRBJ2-1 TRBV18 NA NA CASSRPPGDYNEQFF TGTGCCAGCTCCCGGCCTCCGGGGGACTACAATGAGCAGTTCTTC
TRBJ1-4 TRBV2 NA NA CASSESGGTNEKLFF TGTGCCAGCAGTGAAAGTGGGGGAACTAATGAAAAACTGTTTTTT
TRBJ2-7 TRBV29-1 NA few CSVWVANYEQYF TGCAGCGTGTGGGTAGCGAACTACGAGCAGTACTTC
TRBJ2-5 TRBV4-2 NA NA CASSEGLDPNEQYF TGTGCCAGCTCCGAAGGCCTCGACCCGAATGAGCAGTACTTC
TRBJ1-4 TRBV6-1 NA NA CASSADLTPRGEKLFF TGTGCCAGCAGTGCCGACCTAACACCGAGAGGTGAAAAACTGTTTTTT
TRBJ2-3 TRBV6-2/TRBV6-3 NA NA CASSTLRTDRDTDTQYF TGTGCCAGCAGTACCCTTCGGACCGACCGCGACACAGATACGCAGTATTTT
TRBJ2-5 TRBV20-1 NA NA CSARRSGQETQYF TGCAGTGCTAGGAGGAGTGGACAAGAGACCCAGTACTTC
TRBJ2-5 TRBV29-1 NA few CSVDLGGGWAETQYF TGCAGCGTTGATCTAGGTGGGGGGTGGGCCGAGACCCAGTACTTC
TRBJ2-3 TRBV15 TRBD2 NA CATSSGLVAGVETQYF TGTGCCACCAGCTCCGGATTGGTAGCGGGCGTAGAGACGCAGTATTTT
TRBJ2-3 TRBV9 TRBD2 many CASTGRELDTQYF TGTGCCAGCACCGGGAGGGAGTTAGATACGCAGTATTTT
TRBJ1-2 TRBV9 TRBD1 NA CASSVGTGYGGYTF TGTGCCAGCAGCGTCGGGACAGGGTATGGTGGCTACACCTTC
TRBJ1-1 TRBV5-1 TRBD1 NA CASTISTGLLNTEAFF TGCGCCAGCACAATATCGACAGGGCTCTTGAACACTGAAGCTTTCTTT